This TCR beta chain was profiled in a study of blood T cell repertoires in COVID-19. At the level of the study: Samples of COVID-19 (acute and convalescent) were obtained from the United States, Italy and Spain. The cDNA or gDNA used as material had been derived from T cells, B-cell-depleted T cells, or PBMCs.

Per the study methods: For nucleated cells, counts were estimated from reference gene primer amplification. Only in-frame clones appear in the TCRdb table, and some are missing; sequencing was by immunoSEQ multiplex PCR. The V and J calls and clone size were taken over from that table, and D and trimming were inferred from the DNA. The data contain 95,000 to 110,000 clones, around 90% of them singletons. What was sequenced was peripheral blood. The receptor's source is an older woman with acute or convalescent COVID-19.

CDR3 loop: CSVEAAGGWETQYF. DNA for the CDR3: TGCAGCGTTGAGGCAGCGGGAGGATGGGAGACCCAGTACTTC. The chain is built from TRBV29-1 and TRBJ2-5; 9 bases are shared with TRBD2. The CDR3 length is 14 residues. Losses at the gene ends were 3 bases for V and 5 bases for J; bases not matched to a gene: 7. The germline V gene has CDR1 SQVTM and CDR2 ANQGSEA.